The next 4 T cell receptor beta chains were all read from a single sample in a study of cytomegalovirus exposure and HLA in healthy donors. Primers for the PCR totalled 60 Vbeta and 13 Jbeta. Data came from immunoSEQ multiplex PCR; TCRdb stores just in-frame clones and leaves some out. Of 90,000 to 120,000 clones in the sample, roughly 9.1% were seen once. Sequencing was performed on PBMCs. These receptors all come from a man aged 35 to 55 in good health and CMV-seropositive.

This clone was seen only a few times. J is TRBJ2-7 and V is TRBV6-5; D may be TRBD1 (5 bases). The CDR3 loop spans 13 amino acids. Trimming removed 5 bases from V and 5 bases from J, with 13 bases in between. Germline CDR1 and CDR2: MNHEY and SVGAGI. The CDR3 loop reads CASSLVEGDEQYF. In DNA form, the CDR3 reads TGTGCCAGCAGTCTCGTTGAAGGGGACGAGCAGTACTTC.

This clone showed up just a few times. This sequence joins TRBV18 and TRBJ2-7; 12 bases are shared with TRBD2. V was clipped by 6 bases and J by 6 bases; unmatched bases: 3. The CDR3 loop spans 13 amino acids. Germline CDR1 KGHSH, CDR2 LQKENI. CDR3 bases: TGTGCCAGCTCCCGACTAGCGGGAGTCGAGCAGTACTTC. This sequence encodes CASSRLAGVEQYF. The full variable domain, with the rest looked up from reference TRBV18 and TRBJ2-7, is NAGVMQNPRHLVRRRGQEARLRCSPMKGHSHVYWYRQLPEEGLKFMVYLQKENIIDESGMPKERFSAEFPKEGPSILRIQQVVRGDSAAYFCASSRLAGVEQYFGPGTRLTVT.

This clone was seen only a few times. J is TRBJ2-7 and V is TRBV14; D is uncertain. Germline CDR1 and CDR2: SGHDN and FVKESK. The V end lost 2 bases, the J end lost 4 bases, and 18 bases lay between the germline ends. CDR3 length: 16 residues. The CDR3 loop reads CASSQSIGWAYYEQYF. CDR3 DNA: TGTGCCAGCAGCCAAAGCATCGGTTGGGCCTATTACGAGCAGTACTTC.

The rearrangement joins TRBV5-6 to TRBJ2-3; D is possibly TRBD1 (6 bases). The CDR3 has 13 amino acids. With 2 bases removed from V and 6 bases from J, the gap between germline ends came to 10 bases. Per germline, CDR1 SGHDT and CDR2 YYEEEE. In DNA, the CDR3 is TGTGCCAGCAGCTTACAGGGTGAGGATACGCAGTATTTT. It yields the protein CASSLQGEDTQYF. The full variable domain, completed using reference TRBV5-6 and TRBJ2-3, is DAGVTQSPTHLIKTRGQQVTLRCSPKSGHDTVSWYQQALGQGPQFIFQYYEEEERQRGNFPDRFSGHQFPNYSSELNVNALLLGDSALYLCASSLQGEDTQYFGPGTRLTVL.